This T cell receptor (beta chain) was sequenced in a study of cytomegalovirus exposure and HLA in healthy donors. The PCR made use of 60 Vbeta and 13 Jbeta primers. The method was immunoSEQ multiplex PCR; TCRdb's version includes in-frame clones alone and lacks a portion of them. The data show 150,000 to 190,000 clones, roughly 75% seen once. The germline V gene encodes CDR1 SGHTA and CDR2 FQGNSA. CDR3 length equals 12 residues. Trimming cost V 4 bases and J 5 bases, with 8 bases left between them. Overall study findings and caveats: The classifier reportedly diagnosed cytomegalovirus status with high sensitivity and specificity.

About this clone: Its antigen is unknown.

The chain has TRBV7-2 and TRBJ1-1; D remains ambiguous. The sequence was obtained from a man between 18 and 35 years old in good health and CMV-seronegative. Source material: PBMCs. The chain's CDR3 is CASSSVGTEAFF. As DNA, the CDR3 is TGTGCCAGCAGCTCCGTCGGGACTGAAGCTTTCTTT.